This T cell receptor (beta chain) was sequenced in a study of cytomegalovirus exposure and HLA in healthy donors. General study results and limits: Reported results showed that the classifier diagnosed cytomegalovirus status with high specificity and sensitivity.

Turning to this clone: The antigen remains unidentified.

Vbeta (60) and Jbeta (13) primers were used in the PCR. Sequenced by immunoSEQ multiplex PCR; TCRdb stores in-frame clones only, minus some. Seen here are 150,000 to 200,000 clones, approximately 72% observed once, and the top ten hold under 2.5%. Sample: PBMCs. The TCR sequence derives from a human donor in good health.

The CDR3 reads CASTQVGANVLTF. In DNA, the CDR3 is TGTGCCAGCACGCAGGTTGGGGCCAACGTCCTGACTTTC. V gene TRBV25-1 combines with J gene TRBJ2-6; the D is unclear. Germline V CDR1 and CDR2: MGHDK, SYGVNS. V was cut by 7 bases and J by 3 bases, with 7 bases left in between. This CDR3 region has 13 residues.